This T cell receptor (beta chain) was sequenced in a study of cytomegalovirus exposure and HLA in healthy donors. Germline V lookup: CDR1 ENHRY, CDR2 SYGVKD. The CDR3 is 18 amino acids. The junction had 9 bases not matched to a gene; V was cut back by 0 bases and J by 1 base. TCRdb keeps only in-frame clones here, not all; method: immunoSEQ multiplex PCR. The sample holds about 220,000 clones; more than 75% are singletons and the top ten take about 2.8%. The sample was PBMCs. The clonotype was recovered from a man younger than 30 in good health and CMV-seronegative. This chain connects TRBV10-3 to TRBJ2-3; 8 nucleotides line up with TRBD2. CDR3 loop: CAISESELAGSGTDTQYF. CDR3 nucleotide sequence: TGTGCCATCAGTGAGTCGGAATTAGCGGGATCGGGCACAGATACGCAGTATTTT.